The next 20 T cell receptor beta chains were all read from a single sample in a study of PD-1 blockade in classical Hodgkin lymphoma. As for time point: cycle 4 day 1 (C4D1), after around six weeks of nivolumab. Patients all relapsed after autologous stem cell transplantation, and there was variation in brentuximab vedotin exposure. The CD4+ T cells used were purified from thawed PBMCs through magnetic negative selection. Produced via immunoSEQ multiplex PCR; TCRdb's table is partial and in-frame only. This sample yields around 30,000 clones, of which approximately 90% are seen a single time; roughly 0.47% belongs to the top ten. This material consisted of CD4+ T cells from blood, taken before the fourth cycle of nivolumab. The receptors stem from a human donor with classical Hodgkin lymphoma.

This chain links TRBV6-6 with TRBJ1-4; D remains unclear. The CDR3 sequence is 12 residues long. V gave up 9 bases and J gave up 7 bases, with 12 bases separating them. From germline, CDR1 is MNHNY and CDR2 SVGAGI (reference sequence). CDR3 residues: CARYGGSEKLFF. DNA for the CDR3: TGTGCCAGGTACGGAGGGTCTGAAAAACTGTTTTTT.

The J gene is TRBJ1-2, the V gene TRBV7-2; D is undetermined. The CDR3 contains 14 residues. Germline V lookup: CDR1 SGHTA, CDR2 FQGNSA. Deletions cut 3 bases from V and 4 bases from J, with 12 bases between. The chain's CDR3 is CASSLMDGPYGYTF. The CDR3 coding sequence is TGTGCCAGCAGCTTGATGGACGGACCCTATGGCTACACCTTC.

The chain employs TRBV28 and TRBJ2-3; TRBD1 aligns across 8 bases. The germline V gene has CDR1 MDHEN and CDR2 SYDVKM. The V and J ends lost 6 bases and 1 base, in that order; junction bases with no gene match: 6. The CDR3 runs to 15 residues. The CDR3 region has the DNA TGTGCCAGCAGAACCTCAGGGGGCCGCACAGATACGCAGTATTTT. Translated: CASRTSGGRTDTQYF.

The chain joins TRBV29-1 to TRBJ2-7; D call uncertain. The V gene lost 2 bases and the J gene lost 0 bases, with 8 bases spanning the gap. The CDR3 length is 13 residues. From germline, CDR1 is SQVTM and CDR2 ANQGSEA. The CDR3 spells CSVEFAASYEQYF. The CDR3 bases are TGCAGCGTTGAATTCGCAGCCTCCTACGAGCAGTACTTC.

This chain connects TRBV6-6 to TRBJ1-5, with 7 nucleotides matching TRBD1. Per germline, CDR1 MNHNY and CDR2 SVGAGI (reference sequence). CDR3 length: 15 residues. J gave up 6 bases and V 6 bases, and 11 bases lay outside the gene matches. The CDR3 DNA is TGTGCCAGCAGACGACCAGGACAGGTGGGTCAGCCCCAGCATTTT. Its protein is CASRRPGQVGQPQHF.

The chain joins TRBV18 to TRBJ1-6; D is uncertain. V was cut by 5 bases and J by 8 bases, with 10 bases left in between. Germline CDR1 reads KGHSH; CDR2 reads LQKENI. The CDR3 is made up of 13 amino acids. CDR3: CASSANRDSPLHF. Written as DNA, the CDR3 is TGTGCCAGCTCAGCAAATCGGGATTCACCCCTCCACTTT.

The chain recombines TRBV11-2 with TRBJ2-1; D is uncertain. Trimming left V 0 bases short and J 3 bases short, with 9 bases between. The CDR3 has 15 amino acids. Looked up from germline, CDR1 is SGHAT and CDR2 is FQNNGV. This CDR3 reads CASSLEGSVYNEQFF. The CDR3 nucleotides are TGTGCCAGCAGCTTAGAAGGTTCCGTCTACAATGAGCAGTTCTTC.

This chain joins TRBV5-5 and TRBJ2-1; D is uncertain. This CDR3 is 12 amino acids long. CDR1 is SGHKS and CDR2 is YYEKEE in the germline V gene (reference sequence). V was shortened by 2 bases and J by 6 bases, with 6 bases between the two germline ends. In DNA, the CDR3 is TGTGCCAGCAGCTTCGCGGTCAATGAGCAGTTCTTC. Translated: CASSFAVNEQFF.

V is TRBV5-1 and J is TRBJ2-1; perhaps TRBD2 as D (6 bases). This CDR3 comprises 16 residues. Germline lookup yields CDR1 SGHRS and CDR2 YFSETQ. The germline V and J ends were trimmed by 0 bases and 1 base, with 11 bases remaining between them. The CDR3, as DNA: TGCGCCAGCAGCTTGGGGCCACTAGCTTCCTACAATGAGCAGTTCTTC. Translation gives CASSLGPLASYNEQFF.

V is TRBV19 and J is TRBJ2-7, with D perhaps matching TRBD1 (6 bases). Trimming stripped 6 bases from V and 3 bases from J, with 18 bases between. Germline CDR1 reads LNHDA; CDR2 reads SQIVND (reference sequence). The CDR3 spans 15 residues. This CDR3 reads CASRTEDTGFYEQYF. CDR3 nucleotide sequence: TGTGCCAGTAGGACGGAAGATACAGGGTTCTACGAGCAGTACTTC. The full variable domain, completed using reference TRBV19 and TRBJ2-7, is DGGITQSPKYLFRKEGQNVTLSCEQNLNHDAMYWYRQDPGQGLRLIYYSQIVNDFQKGDIAEGYSVSREKKESFPLTVTSAQKNPTAFYLCASRTEDTGFYEQYFGPGTRLTVT.

For the CDR3, the DNA is TGTGCCAGCCAAGGGGTTTCACCCCTCCACTTT. It translates to CASQGVSPLHF. The chain is built from TRBV6-1 and TRBJ1-6; TRBD1 is a possible D gene (5 bases). V lost 8 bases to trimming and J lost 9 bases, with 8 bases between them. Germline V gene sequence: CDR1 MNHNS, CDR2 SASEGT. The CDR3 is 11 amino acids.

The rearrangement joins TRBV10-2 to TRBJ2-1; TRBD2 matches 7 bases. Trimming removed 0 bases from V and 0 bases from J; junction bases left unmatched: 5. CDR3 length equals 17 residues. Germline loops: CDR1 WSHSY, CDR2 SAAADI. This chain's CDR3 is CASSESRGISSYNEQFF. The DNA for the CDR3 is TGCGCCAGCAGTGAGTCGCGGGGGATAAGCTCCTACAATGAGCAGTTCTTC.

The chain links TRBV5-4 to TRBJ2-7; 16 nucleotides line up with TRBD2. CDR1 and CDR2 (germline): SGHNT, YYREEE (reference sequence). The CDR3 runs to 18 residues. V trimming: 0 bases; J trimming: 5 bases; junction bases outside the gene matches: 8. CDR3 bases: TGTGCCAGCAGCTTGGCTGACGGGACTAGCGGGGGGGCCCACGAGCAGTACTTC. Residues: CASSLADGTSGGAHEQYF.

The rearrangement uses TRBV28 and TRBJ2-7; maybe TRBD2 (5 bases). The germline gives CDR1 MDHEN, CDR2 SYDVKM. This CDR3 has 13 residues. Trimming took off 3 bases at V and 2 bases at J, with 8 bases between the two ends. The CDR3 nucleotides are TGTGCCAGCAGTTTCAGCGGACCCTACGAGCAGTACTTC. This translates into CASSFSGPYEQYF.

The rearrangement uses TRBV28 and TRBJ2-7; no definite D call. The germline gives CDR1 MDHEN, CDR2 SYDVKM. This CDR3 has 12 amino acids. V gave up 1 base and J gave up 5 bases, with 6 bases separating them. The CDR3 DNA sequence: TGTGCCAGCAGTTTATTACTGGACGAGCAGTACTTC. As protein: CASSLLLDEQYF.

The chain uses TRBV10-3 and TRBJ2-2; no firm D call. Germline loops: CDR1 ENHRY, CDR2 SYGVKD. The CDR3 runs 14 residues. Trimming left V 3 bases short and J 3 bases short, with 8 bases between. The CDR3 reads CAISDFSDTGELFF. CDR3 sequence (DNA): TGTGCCATCAGTGATTTTTCGGACACCGGGGAGCTGTTTTTT.

This clone was seen more than once but under ten times. The V gene is TRBV7-9, the J gene TRBJ1-1, with D uncertain. The CDR3 loop spans 13 amino acids. The germline V gene encodes CDR1 SEHNR and CDR2 FQNEAQ (reference sequence). The V gene lost 1 base and the J gene lost 2 bases, with 5 bases spanning the gap. Here the CDR3 reads CASSLVPNTEAFF. For the CDR3, the DNA is TGTGCCAGCAGCTTAGTCCCTAACACTGAAGCTTTCTTT.

Only one count was recorded for this clone. CDR3 DNA: TGTGCCAGTAGTATAGGGGGGGACGGACGGAGAACTGGTGAGCAGTACTTC. It translates to CASSIGGDGRRTGEQYF. J is TRBJ2-7 and V is TRBV19, with TRBD2 as a possible D gene (6 bases). The CDR3 has 17 residues. Germline CDR1 is LNHDA and CDR2 is SQIVND (reference sequence). Trimming removed 1 base at V and 7 bases at J, with 23 bases between.

The chain uses TRBV19 and TRBJ2-2; TRBD2 might be the D (5 bases). Trimming removed 9 bases at V and 4 bases at J, with 21 bases between. CDR1 is LNHDA and CDR2 is SQIVND in the germline V gene (reference sequence). The CDR3 sequence is 16 residues long. The CDR3 sequence: CASKLEGDFGTGELFF. The CDR3 region has the DNA TGTGCCAGCAAACTTGAGGGAGACTTCGGCACCGGGGAGCTGTTTTTT.

The V call is TRBV28, the J call TRBJ2-1, with no clear D. From germline, CDR1 is MDHEN and CDR2 SYDVKM. V lost 4 bases to trimming and J lost 0 bases, with 7 bases between them. CDR3 length: 14 amino acids. The CDR3: CASSSHYSYNEQFF. CDR3 DNA sequence: TGTGCCAGCAGTTCACACTACTCCTACAATGAGCAGTTCTTC.